This T cell receptor (beta chain) was sequenced for a study of beta chain features in type 1 diabetes. The study reverse transcribed the entire isolated RNA, so it sequenced expressed TCRB transcripts. Sequencing used immunoSEQ multiplex PCR; TCRdb keeps in-frame clones, though not all of them. The sample shows roughly 240,000 clones, 55% to 70% of them seen only once. Germline V gives CDR1 SGHTA, CDR2 FQGNSA. Trimming at V came to 1 base and at J to 4 bases, leaving 3 bases not matched to a gene. The CDR3 runs 14 residues. The receptor's source is a young man in good health. The sample consisted of naive CD4+ T cells from blood. The gene calls are TRBV7-2 and TRBJ2-5, with 7 bases lining up with TRBD2. The CDR3 protein is CASSLDGRPETQYF. The CDR3 DNA sequence: TGTGCCAGCAGCTTAGACGGGAGGCCAGAGACCCAGTACTTC.